The clone carrying this T cell receptor (beta chain) was counted between two and nine times. V lost 5 bases to trimming and J lost 5 bases; unmatched junction nucleotides: 5. There are 15 residues in the CDR3. Germline V gene sequence: CDR1 MDHEN, CDR2 SYDVKM. Amplification used 60 Vbeta primers and 13 Jbeta primers. Clones were sequenced by immunoSEQ multiplex PCR, and TCRdb holds only the in-frame ones, with some missing. This table has roughly 95,000 clones, about 80% appearing once. The data were taken from a study of cytomegalovirus exposure and HLA in healthy donors. The specimen sequenced was PBMCs. This receptor was obtained from a man aged 25 to 40 in good health and CMV-seropositive. This chain connects TRBV28 to TRBJ2-5; TRBD2 matches 13 bases. The CDR3 spells CASSLLAGGPETQYF. CDR3 DNA sequence: TGTGCCAGCAGTCTACTAGCGGGAGGGCCCGAGACCCAGTACTTC.